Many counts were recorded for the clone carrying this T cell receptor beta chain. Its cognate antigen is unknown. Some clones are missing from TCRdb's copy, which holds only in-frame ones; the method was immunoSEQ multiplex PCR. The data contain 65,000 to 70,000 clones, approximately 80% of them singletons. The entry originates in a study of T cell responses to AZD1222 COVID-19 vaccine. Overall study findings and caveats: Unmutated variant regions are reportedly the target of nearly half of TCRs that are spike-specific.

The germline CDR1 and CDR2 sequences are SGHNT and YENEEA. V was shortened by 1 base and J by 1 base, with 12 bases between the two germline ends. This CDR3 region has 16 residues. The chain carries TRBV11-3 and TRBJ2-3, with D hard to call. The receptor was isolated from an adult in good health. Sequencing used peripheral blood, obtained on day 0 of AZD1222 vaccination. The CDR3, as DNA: TGTGCCAGCAGCTTAGGAAAGGCAGGTCGCACAGATACGCAGTATTTT. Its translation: CASSLGKAGRTDTQYF.